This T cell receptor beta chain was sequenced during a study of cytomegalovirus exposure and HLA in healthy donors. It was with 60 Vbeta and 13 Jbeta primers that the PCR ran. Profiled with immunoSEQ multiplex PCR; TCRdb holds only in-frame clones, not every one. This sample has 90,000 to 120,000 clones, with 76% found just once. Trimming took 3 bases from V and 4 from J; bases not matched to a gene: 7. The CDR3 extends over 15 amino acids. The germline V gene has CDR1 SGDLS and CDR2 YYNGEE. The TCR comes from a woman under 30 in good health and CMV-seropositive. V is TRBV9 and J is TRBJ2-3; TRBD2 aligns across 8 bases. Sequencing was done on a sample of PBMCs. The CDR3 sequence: CASSGGLVTADTQYF. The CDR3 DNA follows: TGTGCCAGCAGCGGGGGACTAGTCACCGCAGATACGCAGTATTTT.